Below are 19 T cell receptor beta chains sequenced from a single sample in a study of blood T cell repertoires in COVID-19. Only in-frame clones appear in the TCRdb table, and some are missing; sequencing was by immunoSEQ multiplex PCR. The table shows roughly 99,000 clones, with about nine tenths occurring only once. The specimen was peripheral blood. The receptors originated from a man in his fifties or sixties with active or convalescent COVID-19.

The table lists this clone with a count of one. CDR3 sequence (DNA): TGTGCCAGCAGGCCTGGACAGGTCGGGGGAGCCGGGGAGCTGTTTTTT. It is translated as CASRPGQVGGAGELFF. V usage is TRBV5-8 and J usage is TRBJ2-2; possibly TRBD1 for D (7 bases). CDR1 is SGHTS and CDR2 is YDEGEE in the germline V gene. The germline V and J ends were trimmed by 5 bases and 6 bases, with 20 bases remaining between them. The CDR3 covers 16 residues.

This clone showed up just a few times. The V call is TRBV3-1 (or the pseudogene TRBV3-2), the J call TRBJ1-4; 10 bases are shared with TRBD1. The trim removed 5 bases at V and 6 bases at J, leaving 6 bases unmatched. Per the germline V gene, CDR1 is LGHDT and CDR2 is YNNKEL (reference sequence). This CDR3 is 15 amino acids long. The CDR3 coding sequence is TGTGCCAGCAGCTTCGCCGGGACAGGGGATGAAAAACTGTTTTTT. Translation: CASSFAGTGDEKLFF.

This rearrangement joins TRBV12-3 or TRBV12-4 to TRBJ2-5; D gene ambiguous. V lost 5 bases, J lost 5 bases, and 6 bases lay in between. The CDR3 runs 11 residues. The CDR3 sequence: CASSPRETQYF. In nucleotides, the CDR3 is TGTGCCAGCAGTCCTAGGGAGACCCAGTACTTC.

Only a few counts were recorded for this clone. This chain connects TRBV28 to TRBJ1-2, with TRBD1 matching 9 bases. The CDR3 is 17 amino acids. V was pared by 3 bases and J by 5 bases, with 13 bases of the junction left unmatched. Germline lookup yields CDR1 MDHEN and CDR2 SYDVKM. CDR3 amino acids: CASSLPGTGTALYGYTF. The CDR3 DNA is TGTGCCAGCAGTTTGCCCGGGACAGGGACGGCTCTATATGGCTACACCTTC.

V usage is TRBV19 and J usage is TRBJ2-3; a weak D match, TRBD2 (6 bases). Germline V gene sequence: CDR1 LNHDA, CDR2 SQIVND (reference sequence). This CDR3 has 16 residues. Trimming removed 9 bases from V and 0 bases from J, with 19 bases in between. CDR3: CASSTGGGPSTDTQYF. The CDR3 DNA reads TGTGCCAGCTCGACCGGGGGAGGCCCTAGCACAGATACGCAGTATTTT.

The chain joins TRBV24-1 to TRBJ2-2; 9 bases are a match to TRBD2. Germline CDR1 and CDR2: KGHDR and SFDVKD. This CDR3 spans 14 amino acids. With V trimmed by 6 bases and J by 5 bases, 3 bases remained unmatched. CDR3: CATSILAGTGELFF. The CDR3 nucleotides read TGTGCCACCAGTATCCTAGCGGGAACCGGGGAGCTGTTTTTT.

The chain couples TRBV11-3 to TRBJ1-1, with 10 bases that match TRBD1. The CDR3 runs to 13 residues. V was pared by 5 bases and J by 8 bases, with 5 bases of the junction left unmatched. Looked up from germline, CDR1 is SGHNT and CDR2 is YENEEA. The CDR3 sequence is CASSPQDRGEAFF. The CDR3 bases are TGTGCCAGCAGCCCCCAGGACAGGGGGGAAGCTTTCTTT.

The chain has TRBV10-1 and TRBJ1-6; TRBD1 is a possible D gene (6 bases). This CDR3 contains 20 residues. Trimming removed 1 base at V and 6 bases at J, with 25 bases between. Germline V gene lookup returns CDR1 WNHNN and CDR2 SYGVQD (reference sequence). Here the CDR3 DNA reads TGCGCCAGCAGTGAGTGGGGTCAAGGGGGTCCCCGTGTGGGTAATTCACCCCTCCACTTT. Its protein product is CASSEWGQGGPRVGNSPLHF.

J is TRBJ1-1 and V is TRBV30; possible D gene TRBD1, 6 bases. V was cut by 3 bases and J by 3 bases, with 17 bases left in between. The CDR3 length is 15 residues. CDR1 GTSNPN and CDR2 SVGIG come from the germline V gene (reference sequence). This CDR3 is CAWSLQLGGYTEAFF. In DNA, the CDR3 is TGTGCCTGGAGCCTCCAACTAGGGGGTTACACTGAAGCTTTCTTT. Together with reference TRBV30 and TRBJ1-1, the CDR3 gives the full variable domain: SQTIHQWPATLVQPVGSPLSLECTVEGTSNPNLYWYRQAAGRGLQLLFYSVGIGQISSEVPQNLSASRPQDRQFILSSKKLLLSDSGFYLCAWSLQLGGYTEAFFGQGTRLTVV.

J is TRBJ2-7 and V is TRBV5-6; no definite D call. The CDR3 consists of 14 residues. Germline V gene data show CDR1 as SGHDT and CDR2 as YYEEEE. Trimming shortened V by 0 bases and J by 0 bases, and 7 bases separated the two germline ends. As DNA, the CDR3 is TGTGCCAGCAGCTTGGTCTCGAGCTCCTACGAGCAGTACTTC. This gives the protein CASSLVSSSYEQYF.

V usage is TRBV29-1 and J usage is TRBJ2-7; the match to TRBD2 covers 13 bases. The ends lost 3 bases at V and 2 bases at J; junction bases unmatched: 10. The CDR3 spans 17 residues. CDR1 and CDR2 from the germline V gene are SQVTM and ANQGSEA. The CDR3 region is CSVEGTSGTGGPYEQYF. The CDR3 nucleotides are TGCAGCGTTGAGGGGACTAGCGGGACCGGAGGACCCTACGAGCAGTACTTC.

The chain recombines TRBV7-8 with TRBJ2-7; 9 nucleotides match TRBD2. The CDR3 loop spans 14 amino acids. The V and J ends lost 7 bases and 2 bases, in that order; junction bases with no gene match: 6. The germline V gene has CDR1 SGHVS and CDR2 FQNEAQ. The CDR3 nucleotides read TGTGCCAGCACCCTAGCGGGGCCAGCCTACGAGCAGTACTTC. Translation: CASTLAGPAYEQYF.

The CDR3 loop is CASSEAGTGLNEQFF. The CDR3 bases are TGTGCCAGCAGTGAGGCCGGGACAGGGCTCAATGAGCAGTTCTTC. The chain combines TRBV6-4 with TRBJ2-1; 9 bases align to TRBD1. This CDR3 contains 15 residues. Trimming at V came to 3 bases and at J to 6 bases, leaving 6 bases not matched to a gene. Germline V gene lookup returns CDR1 MRHNA and CDR2 SNTAGT.

This chain joins TRBV29-1 and TRBJ1-1; D gene ambiguous. The V gene's germline CDR1 is SQVTM and CDR2 ANQGSEA. The CDR3 has 14 amino acids. Between the trimmed V and J ends, which lost 6 bases and 0 bases, there was a span of 14 bases. The CDR3 DNA reads as TGCAGCGTCCACGTCGCGGGGATGAACACTGAAGCTTTCTTT. Translated: CSVHVAGMNTEAFF.

In this sample, this clone turned up once. V usage is TRBV9 and J usage is TRBJ2-1; 11 positions agree with TRBD2. This CDR3 region has 15 residues. Germline loops: CDR1 SGDLS, CDR2 YYNGEE. The J segment lost 9 bases and the V segment lost 0 bases, leaving 5 bases of the junction unmatched. CDR3 residues: CASSVVAGGVSEQFF. The CDR3 DNA sequence: TGTGCCAGCAGCGTAGTAGCGGGAGGGGTGAGTGAGCAGTTCTTC.

The chain employs TRBV19 and TRBJ2-6, with D possibly TRBD2 on 5 matching bases. The V gene lost 2 bases and the J gene lost 0 bases, with 20 bases spanning the gap. CDR3 length: 20 amino acids. Germline V gene lookup returns CDR1 LNHDA and CDR2 SQIVND (reference sequence). The CDR3 sequence is CASSIRIVPGYNSGANVLTF. CDR3 bases: TGTGCCAGTAGTATAAGAATCGTTCCGGGGTACAACTCTGGGGCCAACGTCCTGACTTTC.

CDR3 amino acids: CAISREGDTEAFF. The DNA for the CDR3 is TGTGCCATCAGTCGGGAGGGGGACACTGAAGCTTTCTTT. The chain joins TRBV10-3 to TRBJ1-1, with D possibly TRBD1 on 6 matching bases. V was cut by 5 bases and J by 3 bases, with 10 bases left in between. The CDR3 is 13 amino acids. Germline CDR1 ENHRY, CDR2 SYGVKD.

The chain carries TRBV2 and TRBJ1-5; a possible D gene is TRBD1 (5 bases). Germline V gene lookup returns CDR1 SNHLY and CDR2 FYNNEI. The ends were cut back, 3 bases at V and 2 bases at J, with 14 bases in the middle. There are 16 residues in the CDR3. CDR3 amino acids: CASSDRLGGGNQPQHF. DNA of the CDR3: TGTGCCAGCAGTGACCGATTAGGAGGGGGCAATCAGCCCCAGCATTTT.

V and J are TRBV7-6 and TRBJ2-3; 11 nucleotides agree with TRBD2. The V segment lost 4 bases and the J segment 0 bases; nucleotides outside the gene matches: 12. This CDR3 has 19 amino acids. The V gene's germline CDR1 is SGHVS and CDR2 FNYEAQ. DNA of the CDR3: TGTGCCAGCAGCTCGCTCGAGACTAGCGGGGTTTCTAGCACAGATACGCAGTATTTT. It specifies CASSSLETSGVSSTDTQYF.